The TCR beta chain under discussion was sequenced for a study of response to subunit inactivated influenza vaccine. Germline assignment: CDR1 SGHAT and CDR2 FQNNGV. V lost 0 bases, J lost 0 bases, and 10 bases stayed unmatched. The CDR3 runs to 19 residues. General observations from the study: T cells newly recruited by each seasonal influenza vaccination are few, the authors suggested.

A note on this clonotype: Its antigen is still unknown.

TCRdb reanalysed the RT-PCR reads using MiXCR and keeps one entry per CDR3 protein. Of 300,000 to 350,000 distinct CDR3 sequences listed, around a fifth are singletons. J is TRBJ2-2 and V is TRBV11-2; 7 nucleotides align to TRBD2. The sequence was obtained from a man aged 45 to 75 who received an inactivated influenza vaccine. Sequencing was performed on PBMCs from blood, taken around 22 months after vaccination. The CDR3 sequence: CASSLDWGLLATNTGELFF. The CDR3 coding sequence is TGTGCCAGCAGCTTAGACTGGGGCTTACTAGCGACGAACACCGGGGAGCTGTTTTTT.